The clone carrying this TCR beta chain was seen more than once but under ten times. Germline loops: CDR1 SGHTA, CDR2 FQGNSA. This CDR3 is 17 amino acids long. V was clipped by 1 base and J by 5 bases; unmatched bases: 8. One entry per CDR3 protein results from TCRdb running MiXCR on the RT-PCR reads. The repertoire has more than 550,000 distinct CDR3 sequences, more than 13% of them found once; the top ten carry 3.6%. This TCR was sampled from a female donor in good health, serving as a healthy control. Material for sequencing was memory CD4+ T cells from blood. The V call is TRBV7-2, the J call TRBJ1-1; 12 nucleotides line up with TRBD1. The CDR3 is CASSLVVGQGAWTEAFF. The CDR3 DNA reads TGTGCCAGCAGCTTAGTAGTGGGACAGGGGGCGTGGACTGAAGCTTTCTTT.